What follows are 32 T cell receptor beta chains derived from one specimen sequenced in a study of cytomegalovirus exposure and HLA in healthy donors (dated by TCRdb to 2015 to 2018). Library method: the immunoSEQ multiplex PCR assay. A mixture of 60 forward primers for TCR Vbeta segments and 13 reverse primers for TCR Jbeta segments was used in the multiplex PCR. TCRdb limited this immuneACCESS table to in-frame rearrangements with V and J called. A share of clones is missing; checked studies link under half to unresolved V genes, and the rest is unexplained. This sample has 95,000 to 150,000 clones in its table, and around 86% of those were observed once. The ten largest account for over 2% of the sample. Sequencing input: PBMCs. The receptor source for this set is a man in his thirties or forties in good health and CMV-seronegative.

The gene calls are TRBV28 and TRBJ2-7, with a possible D match to TRBD1 (6 bases). The ends were cut back, 10 bases at V and 4 bases at J, with 14 bases in the middle. This CDR3 region has 12 residues. Germline CDR1 and CDR2: MDHEN and SYDVKM. The CDR3 DNA reads TGTGCCACAGGGGCCCCACAGTACGAGCAGTACTTC. Amino acid sequence: CATGAPQYEQYF.

The J gene is TRBJ2-3, the V gene TRBV5-4; 10 bases match TRBD2. V shed 2 bases and J 0 bases; nucleotides not matched to a gene: 12. Germline CDR1 reads SGHNT; CDR2 reads YYREEE (reference sequence). CDR3 length: 19 amino acids. The DNA for the CDR3 is TGTGCCAGCAGCTTCGATCCTGGACTAGCGGCGACTAGCACAGATACGCAGTATTTT. Translating it yields CASSFDPGLAATSTDTQYF.

The chain employs TRBV5-1 and TRBJ1-1, with D tentatively TRBD1 (6 bases). The ends were cut back, 5 bases at V and 5 bases at J, with 22 bases in the middle. Germline values: CDR1 SGHRS, CDR2 YFSETQ. This CDR3 has 16 amino acids. Here the CDR3 reads CASRNTIRGLGTEAFF. DNA of the CDR3: TGCGCCAGCAGGAATACAATAAGGGGGTTGGGGACTGAAGCTTTCTTT.

This clone was detected once. V gene TRBV6-5 combines with J gene TRBJ2-7; 8 nucleotides match TRBD1. The CDR3 is 11 amino acids. Unmatched junction bases numbered 3, after V lost 8 bases and J lost 6 bases. Germline CDR1 MNHEY, CDR2 SVGAGI. The CDR3 bases are TGTGCCAGCCGGACAGGGTTCGAGCAGTACTTC. As protein: CASRTGFEQYF.

This chain uses TRBV9 with TRBJ2-3, with a possible D match to TRBD2 (6 bases). Germline V gene sequence: CDR1 SGDLS, CDR2 YYNGEE. The CDR3 is 15 amino acids. V lost 0 bases to trimming and J lost 5 bases, with 13 bases between them. The CDR3, as DNA: TGTGCCAGCAGCGTAGGGTTGATGCGGGGAGATACGCAGTATTTT. As protein: CASSVGLMRGDTQYF.

The chain has TRBV5-5 and TRBJ2-7, with 9 bases fitting TRBD1. Germline CDR1 and CDR2: SGHKS and YYEKEE (reference sequence). Trimming cost V 3 bases and J 4 bases; bases outside gene matches: 2. This CDR3 has 13 residues. This CDR3 is CASSWGTGYEQYF. The CDR3, as DNA: TGTGCCAGCAGCTGGGGGACAGGGTACGAGCAGTACTTC.

The chain employs TRBV27 and TRBJ2-4; 8 bases match TRBD1. Trimming cost V 8 bases and J 4 bases; bases outside gene matches: 10. The V gene's germline CDR1 is MNHEY and CDR2 SMNVEV (reference sequence). CDR3 size: 15 residues. CDR3: CASAPGGQWKNIQYF. The CDR3 nucleotides read TGTGCCAGCGCCCCAGGGGGCCAGTGGAAAAACATTCAGTACTTC.

V gene TRBV6-5 combines with J gene TRBJ2-1, with 11 bases aligning to TRBD2. From germline, CDR1 is MNHEY and CDR2 SVGAGI. The CDR3 length is 15 residues. V trimming: 4 bases; J trimming: 4 bases; junction bases outside the gene matches: 3. The CDR3 DNA follows: TGTGCCAGCAGTTCGGGACTAGCGGTATACAATGAGCAGTTCTTC. Its translation is CASSSGLAVYNEQFF.

The chain joins TRBV11-2 to TRBJ2-1, with 13 bases matching TRBD2. Germline values: CDR1 SGHAT, CDR2 FQNNGV. The V and J ends lost 3 bases and 4 bases, in that order; junction bases with no gene match: 3. The CDR3 is made up of 16 amino acids. The CDR3 loop is CASSLSLAGGYNEQFF. As DNA, the CDR3 is TGTGCCAGCAGCTTGTCACTAGCGGGGGGGTACAATGAGCAGTTCTTC.

Only one count was recorded for this clone. This rearrangement joins TRBV6-5 to TRBJ2-7, with 7 positions matching TRBD2. The CDR3 extends over 14 amino acids. Per the germline V gene, CDR1 is MNHEY and CDR2 is SVGAGI. The V and J ends lost 8 bases and 1 base, in that order; junction bases with no gene match: 8. As DNA, the CDR3 is TGTGCCAGCGTCTTCGGGGGGACGTCCTACGAGCAGTACTTC. This translates into CASVFGGTSYEQYF.

V usage is TRBV4-3 and J usage is TRBJ2-3; weak D call: TRBD2 (6 bases). The CDR3 contains 17 residues. Germline loops: CDR1 LGHNA, CDR2 YSLEER. Trimming took off 0 bases at V and 4 bases at J, with 17 bases between the two ends. CDR3 amino acids: CASSQDMGRGGADTQYF. DNA of the CDR3: TGCGCCAGCAGCCAAGATATGGGGCGGGGTGGGGCAGATACGCAGTATTTT.

The table lists this clone with a count of one. The chain is built from TRBV7-9 and TRBJ1-2; 9 bases match TRBD1. Trimming cost V 1 base and J 4 bases; bases outside gene matches: 7. The germline CDR1 and CDR2 sequences are SEHNR and FQNEAQ (reference sequence). This CDR3 spans 16 amino acids. The CDR3 DNA reads TGTGCCAGCAGCTTAGAGGAACAGGGGGCGTTCTATGGCTACACCTTC. Its protein is CASSLEEQGAFYGYTF.

Details on this clone: Mismatch with germline at one junction end may stem from a read error. V and J are TRBV7-9 and TRBJ1-1; 7 bases fit TRBD1. The CDR3 contains 14 residues. Germline V gene sequence: CDR1 SEHNR, CDR2 FQNEAQ (reference sequence). The chain's CDR3 is CASSLAPATGKGLF. The CDR3 region has the DNA TGTGCCAGCAGCTTAGCCCCCGCGACAGGGAAAGGACTCTTT.

This clone was observed a handful of times. The V gene is TRBV28, the J gene TRBJ1-2; no clear D gene. Germline V lookup: CDR1 MDHEN, CDR2 SYDVKM. The CDR3 is 14 amino acids. The V and J ends lost 1 base and 7 bases respectively, with 13 bases between them. CDR3 bases: TGTGCCAGCAGTTTATCGGCCGGGTTCCTTGGCTACACCTTC. It encodes CASSLSAGFLGYTF.

V is TRBV5-1 and J is TRBJ2-3; a possible D gene is TRBD1 (6 bases). The CDR3 is made up of 14 amino acids. V lost 7 bases to trimming and J lost 0 bases, with 12 bases between them. CDR1 SGHRS and CDR2 YFSETQ come from the germline V gene. CDR3 loop: CASVRGGSTDTQYF. DNA for the CDR3: TGCGCCAGCGTCAGAGGGGGTAGCACAGATACGCAGTATTTT.

The rearrangement uses TRBV27 and TRBJ1-1; D perhaps matches TRBD1 (6 bases). This CDR3 contains 14 residues. Germline-derived CDR1 and CDR2 are MNHEY and SMNVEV (reference sequence). With 7 bases removed from V and 4 bases from J, the gap between germline ends came to 16 bases. In DNA, the CDR3 is TGTGCCAGCACCCTCTCGGGCAGGGGCACTGAAGCTTTCTTT. Residues: CASTLSGRGTEAFF.

The V and J genes are TRBV5-8 and TRBJ1-6; tentative D call: TRBD1 (5 bases). Trimming shortened V by 0 bases and J by 10 bases, and 14 bases separated the two germline ends. The germline V gene encodes CDR1 SGHTS and CDR2 YDEGEE. There are 15 residues in the CDR3. CDR3 in DNA: TGTGCCAGCAGCTTGGGACAGTCGGTAGGCTCACCCCTCCACTTT. Its translation: CASSLGQSVGSPLHF.

V and J are TRBV2 and TRBJ1-1; D is ambiguous. Germline values: CDR1 SNHLY, CDR2 FYNNEI. Trimming pared 11 bases from V and 0 bases from J, leaving 16 bases between. The CDR3 spans 14 residues. CDR3 nucleotide sequence: TGTGCCCACGAGGGTCGGGAAATGAACACTGAAGCTTTCTTT. Its protein is CAHEGREMNTEAFF.

The rearrangement joins TRBV28 to TRBJ1-6, with D hard to call. The germline V and J ends were trimmed by 8 bases and 5 bases, with 16 bases remaining between them. Germline CDR1 and CDR2: MDHEN and SYDVKM. This CDR3 has 15 amino acids. In DNA form, the CDR3 reads TGTGCCAGCCTGTCCAGGAATAGTCATAATTCACCCCTCCACTTT. It encodes CASLSRNSHNSPLHF.

J is TRBJ1-6 and V is TRBV27, with 7 bases that match TRBD1. Per germline, CDR1 MNHEY and CDR2 SMNVEV (reference sequence). This CDR3 contains 15 residues. V lost 2 bases and J lost 6; bases outside the gene matches: 4. CDR3 DNA sequence: TGTGCCAGCAGTTTAGGACAGGACAGTAATTCACCCCTCCACTTT. As protein: CASSLGQDSNSPLHF.

The V gene is TRBV7-8, the J gene TRBJ2-3; TRBD2 aligns across 11 bases. Germline CDR1 reads SGHVS; CDR2 reads FQNEAQ. CDR3 length: 17 residues. Losses at the gene ends were 2 bases for V and 2 bases for J; bases not matched to a gene: 6. The CDR3 DNA sequence: TGTGCCAGCAGCTTACCCCTAGCGGGGGGAACCACAGATACGCAGTATTTT. It yields the protein CASSLPLAGGTTDTQYF.

This clone has only one observation. V is TRBV6-5 and J is TRBJ1-1; perhaps TRBD1 as D (5 bases). CDR3 length: 15 residues. Germline V gene data show CDR1 as MNHEY and CDR2 as SVGAGI. V lost 6 bases and J lost 7, with 21 bases in between. The CDR3 bases are TGTGCCAGCAGCCCTCAAGACCAATTTAGGGGTGAAGCTTTCTTT. This sequence encodes CASSPQDQFRGEAFF.

The J gene is TRBJ2-2, the V gene TRBV7-9, with TRBD1 matching over 11 bases. With V trimmed by 2 bases and J by 3 bases, 8 bases remained unmatched. This CDR3 region has 18 residues. Germline values: CDR1 SEHNR, CDR2 FQNEAQ (reference sequence). The CDR3 region is CASSLQDRGLSHTGELFF. The CDR3 DNA reads TGTGCCAGCAGCTTACAGGACAGGGGGCTTAGTCACACCGGGGAGCTGTTTTTT.

On this clone: One end of the junction varies from germline; a read error may be responsible. The genes are TRBV28 and TRBJ2-7; a weak D match, TRBD2 (6 bases). The CDR3 is 13 residues long. The germline V gene has CDR1 MDHEN and CDR2 SYDVKM. Here the CDR3 DNA reads TGTGCTAGCAGGTGGGCGGAGGGCTACGAGCAGTACTTC. Translated, it gives CASRWAEGYEQYF.

Written as DNA, the CDR3 is TGTGCCAGCAGCCCGGCAGGGGCAGCTAACTATGGCTACACCTTC. Its protein product is CASSPAGAANYGYTF. This rearrangement joins TRBV5-4 to TRBJ1-2, with D possibly being TRBD1 (6 bases). Germline values: CDR1 SGHNT, CDR2 YYREEE (reference sequence). The CDR3 is made up of 15 amino acids. Trimming shortened V by 4 bases and J by 0 bases, and 13 bases separated the two germline ends. Combining the CDR3 with reference TRBV5-4 and TRBJ1-2 gives the whole variable domain ETGVTQSPTHLIKTRGQQVTLRCSSQSGHNTVSWYQQALGQGPQFIFQYYREEENGRGNFPPRFSGLQFPNYSSELNVNALELDDSALYLCASSPAGAANYGYTFGSGTRLTVV.

This clone was seen only a few times. The chain is built from TRBV21-1 and TRBJ1-6; TRBD1 is the table's D call, not checked against the DNA. TRBV21-1 corresponds to a pseudogene. This CDR3 is 15 amino acids long. The CDR3 spells CASSPPGHDNSPLHF. CDR3 bases: TGTGCCAGCAGCCCCCCGGGACATGATAATTCACCCCTCCACTTT.

This clone was observed a few times. The V call is TRBV9, the J call TRBJ2-1; the match to TRBD2 covers 13 bases. V gave up 4 bases and J gave up 5 bases; unmatched junction bases: 3. This CDR3 is 15 amino acids long. Germline lookup yields CDR1 SGDLS and CDR2 YYNGEE. DNA for the CDR3: TGTGCCAGCAGCCTCGGGACTAGCGGGGACAATGAGCAGTTCTTC. Its translation: CASSLGTSGDNEQFF.

The genes are TRBV28 and TRBJ2-2, with D tentatively TRBD2 (6 bases). V dropped 1 base and J dropped 7 bases, with 7 bases sitting between them. The CDR3 is 13 amino acids. Germline CDR1 MDHEN, CDR2 SYDVKM. CDR3: CASSLLGGGELFF. DNA for the CDR3: TGTGCCAGCAGTTTATTGGGAGGCGGGGAGCTGTTTTTT.

The chain carries TRBV11-2 and TRBJ1-6; tentatively, D is TRBD1 (5 bases). The V and J ends lost 1 base and 7 bases respectively, with 14 bases between them. CDR1 is SGHAT and CDR2 is FQNNGV in the germline V gene. The CDR3 has 16 amino acids. DNA of the CDR3: TGTGCCAGCAGCTTAGTTGGTCGGGGGTGGAATTCACCCCTCCACTTT. Its protein product is CASSLVGRGWNSPLHF.

V gene TRBV9 combines with J gene TRBJ1-3; 8 bases line up with TRBD1. V shed 3 bases, J shed 8 bases, and the junction held 16 bases outside the gene matches. This CDR3 is 17 amino acids long. Germline CDR1 and CDR2: SGDLS and YYNGEE. CDR3 in DNA: TGTGCCAGCAGCGCCAGCCCTCCGACAGGGGTAGTCGACACCATATATTTT. The encoded protein is CASSASPPTGVVDTIYF.

The chain recombines TRBV10-1 with TRBJ2-1; 9 positions match TRBD1. Losses at the gene ends were 3 bases for V and 14 bases for J; bases not matched to a gene: 14. The germline V gene encodes CDR1 WNHNN and CDR2 SYGVQD (reference sequence). This CDR3 has 15 residues. CDR3 sequence reads: CASSDGTGSINLKFF. The CDR3 coding sequence is TGCGCCAGCAGTGATGGGACAGGGAGTATTAATTTGAAGTTCTTC.

The rearrangement links TRBV28 to TRBJ1-6, with D possibly TRBD1 on 6 matching bases. V was clipped by 3 bases and J by 10 bases, with 16 bases between them. In germline, CDR1 is MDHEN, CDR2 SYDVKM. There are 15 residues in the CDR3. The CDR3: CASSFAQGLGSPLHF. CDR3 DNA sequence: TGTGCCAGCAGTTTTGCCCAGGGGTTGGGGTCACCCCTCCACTTT.